This T cell receptor (beta chain) stems from a study of beta chain features in type 1 diabetes. Study-wide results and caveats: A possible short-template PCR bias applies equally to patients and controls. There was no resolution here of whether HLA type influences TCRB rearrangement. Cells carrying high TCR expression could end up over-represented when cDNA is sequenced.

This CDR3 spans 13 amino acids. Germline lookup yields CDR1 SGHRS and CDR2 YFSETQ. V lost 1 base to trimming and J lost 7 bases, with 9 bases between them. This clone is a singleton in its sample. The antigen remains undetermined. TCRB transcripts that were expressed got sequenced, as all of the isolated RNA had been reverse transcribed. Sequencing was performed with immunoSEQ multiplex PCR; in TCRdb, only in-frame clones are kept and a portion is missing. The sample yields 850,000 to 900,000 clones, about a sixth seen once. Sequenced: naive CD4+ T cells from blood. The clonotype originates from a woman aged 18-29 years in good health. J is TRBJ1-5 and V is TRBV5-1; perhaps TRBD1 as D (5 bases). The chain's CDR3 is CASSLTGEQPQHF. As DNA, the CDR3 is TGCGCCAGCAGCTTGACGGGGGAACAGCCCCAGCATTTT.